This T cell receptor beta chain was retrieved from a study of T-cell reconstitution after alpha-beta-depleted transplantation in children. Points from the study as a whole: Reports say that about two months after transplant, the alpha-beta T cells came out of several hundred graft clones that had expanded. T-cell counts and diversity were attributed mostly to newly produced T cells one year after transplant. Several patients had high TCRbeta diversity at day 60; it came from surviving recipient T cells and thymic progenitors.

The authors prepared the TCRbeta library with unique molecular identifiers. TCRdb called the PCR reads again in MiXCR, with one record for every CDR3 protein. The table records over 25,000 distinct CDR3 sequences, about a sixth of them present only once. The CDR3 contains 16 residues. The V and J ends lost 3 bases and 0 bases respectively, with 9 bases between them. Germline V gives CDR1 LNHNV, CDR2 YYDKDF (reference sequence). About this clonotype itself: Its antigen is not known.

This receptor was taken from a male patient aged 2-15 years who had a stem cell transplant for acute lymphoblastic leukemia, so the T cells may come from the graft donor. The chain uses TRBV15 and TRBJ2-6; TRBD1 might be the D (6 bases). The source was PBMCs, mostly from graft donor cells, collected 60 days after TCRalphabeta/CD19-depleted stem cell transplant. This CDR3 is CATSSGQNSGANVLTF. The CDR3 region has the DNA TGTGCCACCAGCAGTGGACAGAACTCTGGGGCCAACGTCCTGACTTTC.